The T cell receptor (beta chain) under discussion was sequenced for a study of tumor-infiltrating lymphocytes in primary liver carcinoma. Study outcomes and limitations: Blood trailed tumors significantly in top-250-clone fraction (p = 0.039).

To note about this clonotype: Its antigen is unidentified.

Priming with a constant-region primer yielded TCR beta cDNA from about 480 ng total RNA. Generation of the TCR beta libraries relied on three nested multiplex PCR rounds using slightly modified ARM-PCR. Both of the initial two PCR rounds ran for around 9 cycles and employed TRBV1-TRBV30 forward primers alongside a C-beta reverse primer. TCRdb fed the multiplex PCR reads into MiXCR, producing one record per CDR3 protein. Of approximately 73,000 distinct CDR3 sequences detected, 71% appear once; the ten largest clones hold roughly 13%. DNA and RNA were both co-extracted from 20-30 mg of bulk tissue that had not been sorted. The germline V gene has CDR1 SGHRS and CDR2 YFSETQ. V gave up 2 bases and J gave up 3 bases, with 12 bases separating them. The CDR3 is 14 residues long.

Sequencing used liver tumor tissue from sampling region 4. This sample's subset: tumor region T4, right-lateral pole. The clonotype originates from a woman aged 55-69 years with primary liver carcinoma and hepatitis B virus infection. The rearrangement links TRBV5-1 to TRBJ2-7, with TRBD2 as a possible D gene (5 bases). CDR3 in DNA: TGCGCCAGCAGCTTATTACGGGGAGACTACGAGCAGTACTTC. It is translated as CASSLLRGDYEQYF.